Below, 24 T cell receptor beta chains from the same sample are listed, as sequenced in a study of blood T cell repertoires in COVID-19. Measured with immunoSEQ multiplex PCR; TCRdb has only the in-frame clones, and not every one. The sample records about 100,000 clones, 91% being singletons. Input material: peripheral blood. These receptors came from a man between 60 and 70 years old with acute or convalescent COVID-19.

To note about this clone: One junction end does not reproduce the germline sequence, and a read error may be involved. The rearrangement joins TRBV7-3 to TRBJ1-1, with D perhaps TRBD1 (6 bases). CDR1 and CDR2 (germline): SGHTA, FQGTGA. This CDR3 spans 18 amino acids. CDR3 DNA sequence: TGTGCCAGCAGCCTAACTGGGGGCGTAGGAACCTTGAACACTGAAGCTTTCTTT. Translating gives CASSLTGGVGTLNTEAFF.

This chain uses TRBV3-1 (or the pseudogene TRBV3-2) with TRBJ1-1, with D possibly matching TRBD1 (5 bases). V dropped 2 bases and J dropped 8 bases, with 6 bases sitting between them. The CDR3 covers 11 residues. Germline CDR1 LGHDT, CDR2 YNNKEL (reference sequence). The CDR3 nucleotides are TGTGCCAGCAGCCAATGGACAGAAGCTTTCTTT. This sequence encodes CASSQWTEAFF.

The V gene is TRBV6-2 or TRBV6-3, the J gene TRBJ2-1; weak D call: TRBD1 (6 bases). The CDR3 is made up of 17 amino acids. CDR1 is MNHEY and CDR2 is SVGEGT in the germline V gene. The V gene lost 6 bases and the J gene lost 0 bases, with 18 bases spanning the gap. The CDR3: CASSPSLTGHSYNEQFF. As DNA, the CDR3 is TGTGCCAGCAGCCCTTCTCTTACAGGGCACTCCTACAATGAGCAGTTCTTC.

V is TRBV6-5 and J is TRBJ1-3, with 7 bases identical to TRBD1. CDR3 length: 13 amino acids. The trim removed 8 bases at V and 10 bases at J, leaving 11 bases unmatched. CDR1 and CDR2 from the germline V gene are MNHEY and SVGAGI. CDR3 protein: CASYSGVTGTIYF. In DNA form, the CDR3 reads TGTGCCAGCTATTCAGGTGTGACAGGGACCATATATTTT.

The chain recombines TRBV7-9 with TRBJ2-7, with D hard to call. Germline V gives CDR1 SEHNR, CDR2 FQNEAQ (reference sequence). There are 14 residues in the CDR3. Trimming removed 3 bases from V and 2 bases from J, with 11 bases in between. The CDR3 spells CASSFRQDPYEQYF. As DNA, the CDR3 is TGTGCCAGCAGCTTTCGGCAGGATCCCTACGAGCAGTACTTC.

The chain joins TRBV7-2 to TRBJ1-6, with a tentative D call TRBD1 (5 bases). V shed 10 bases and J shed 0 bases, with 16 bases lying between them. The CDR3 spans 16 residues. In germline, CDR1 is SGHTA, CDR2 FQGNSA. The CDR3 nucleotides read TGTGCCATTTTGGGGCAGGGTCGCTCCTATAATTCACCCCTCCACTTT. Residues: CAILGQGRSYNSPLHF.

V gene TRBV4-1 combines with J gene TRBJ1-5, with D maybe TRBD1 (6 bases). CDR1 is MGHRA and CDR2 is YSYEKL in the germline V gene. The V end was cut by 1 base, the J end by 1 base, with 14 bases between. The CDR3 contains 17 residues. The CDR3 reads CASSQGGDKGSNQPQHF. CDR3 DNA sequence: TGCGCCAGCAGCCAAGGAGGGGACAAAGGCAGCAATCAGCCCCAGCATTTT.

V gene TRBV18 combines with J gene TRBJ1-4; D is undetermined. Germline CDR1 KGHSH, CDR2 LQKENI. The CDR3 runs 14 residues. Trimming took off 2 bases at V and 0 bases at J, with 4 bases between the two ends. In nucleotides, the CDR3 is TGTGCCAGCTCACCAACAGCAACTAATGAAAAACTGTTTTTT. This encodes CASSPTATNEKLFF.

The chain couples TRBV7-9 to TRBJ2-7, with 7 bases matching TRBD1. From germline, CDR1 is SEHNR and CDR2 FQNEAQ (reference sequence). The CDR3 sequence is 14 residues long. The ends lost 5 bases at V and 0 bases at J; junction bases unmatched: 4. The CDR3 region is CASSPGTVSYEQYF. The CDR3 DNA sequence: TGTGCCAGCAGCCCCGGGACAGTCTCCTACGAGCAGTACTTC.

For the CDR3, the DNA is TGTGCCATCAGTGAGTCGAACAGGGATCAGCCCCAGCATTTT. It yields the protein CAISESNRDQPQHF. The genes are TRBV10-3 and TRBJ1-5, with D possibly matching TRBD1 (6 bases). Trimming cost V 0 bases and J 5 bases, with 8 bases left between them. Germline assignment: CDR1 ENHRY and CDR2 SYGVKD. The CDR3 is 14 amino acids.

In regard to this clone: One junction end does not reproduce the germline sequence, and a read error may be involved. The chain employs TRBV10-3 and TRBJ2-1; 7 nucleotides line up with TRBD2. Germline CDR1 is ENHRY and CDR2 is SYGVKD. This CDR3 spans 14 amino acids. The CDR3 is CAITGGGSFNEQFF. The CDR3 nucleotides are TGTGCCATCACCGGCGGGGGTTCCTTCAATGAGCAGTTCTTC.

V and J are TRBV18 and TRBJ1-3; weak D call: TRBD1 (6 bases). The germline V gene has CDR1 KGHSH and CDR2 LQKENI. This CDR3 has 17 amino acids. Trimming shortened V by 3 bases and J by 2 bases, and 17 bases separated the two germline ends. The CDR3 loop is CASSPTPSTGPGNTIYF. DNA for the CDR3: TGTGCCAGCTCACCTACCCCCTCAACAGGGCCTGGAAACACCATATATTTT.

This sequence joins TRBV2 and TRBJ2-5; 10 positions match TRBD2. Germline V lookup: CDR1 SNHLY, CDR2 FYNNEI. CDR3 length: 15 amino acids. V trimming: 6 bases; J trimming: 5 bases; junction bases outside the gene matches: 9. The CDR3 protein is CASRLRAGGLETQYF. The DNA for the CDR3 is TGTGCCAGCAGATTGAGAGCGGGAGGGCTGGAGACCCAGTACTTC. Looking up the rest from reference TRBV2 and TRBJ2-5 gives the full variable domain: EPEVTQTPSHQVTQMGQEVILRCVPISNHLYFYWYRQILGQKVEFLVSFYNNEISEKSEIFDDQFSVERPDGSNFTLKIRSTKLEDSAMYFCASRLRAGGLETQYFGPGTRLLVL.

J is TRBJ1-5 and V is TRBV19, with 7 bases lining up with TRBD1. Germline V lookup: CDR1 LNHDA, CDR2 SQIVND (reference sequence). Trimming took 9 bases from V and 3 from J; bases not matched to a gene: 5. The CDR3 has 13 residues. The CDR3 DNA is TGTGCCAGCCGGGACAGCCTCAATCAGCCCCAGCATTTT. Translating gives CASRDSLNQPQHF.

The gene calls are TRBV6-1 and TRBJ2-5; possibly TRBD1 for D (5 bases). Germline V lookup: CDR1 MNHNS, CDR2 SASEGT. This CDR3 contains 15 residues. V lost 3 bases to trimming and J lost 4 bases, with 15 bases between them. The CDR3 protein is CASSDISPQGETQYF. CDR3 nucleotides: TGTGCCAGCAGTGATATTAGCCCGCAGGGAGAGACCCAGTACTTC.

The J gene is TRBJ1-1, the V gene TRBV6-5; D is unclear. Looked up from germline, CDR1 is MNHEY and CDR2 is SVGAGI. CDR3 size: 13 residues. V lost 5 bases, J lost 2 bases, and 9 bases lay in between. Here the CDR3 DNA reads TGTGCCAGCAGTACACGGAGTAACACTGAAGCTTTCTTT. Residues: CASSTRSNTEAFF.

The V and J genes are TRBV19 and TRBJ2-3, with D hard to call. With 3 bases removed from V and 0 bases from J, the gap between germline ends came to 10 bases. CDR3 size: 15 residues. CDR1 LNHDA and CDR2 SQIVND come from the germline V gene (reference sequence). CDR3 DNA sequence: TGTGCCAGTAGTATTGGTCCCACTAGCACAGATACGCAGTATTTT. Translated, it gives CASSIGPTSTDTQYF.

The chain joins TRBV5-1 to TRBJ1-5; 10 nucleotides match TRBD1. The CDR3 consists of 15 residues. With V trimmed by 5 bases and J by 5 bases, 7 bases remained unmatched. From germline, CDR1 is SGHRS and CDR2 YFSETQ. The CDR3 spells CASSPGTGAHQPQHF. The CDR3 DNA reads TGCGCCAGCAGTCCCGGGACAGGGGCCCATCAGCCCCAGCATTTT.

This clone was seen once. The chain uses TRBV5-4 and TRBJ1-4, with 8 positions matching TRBD1. The CDR3 sequence is 14 residues long. The germline V gene encodes CDR1 SGHNT and CDR2 YYREEE (reference sequence). V lost 4 bases and J lost 10; bases outside the gene matches: 9. In DNA form, the CDR3 reads TGTGCCAGCAGCGAGGACAGGGACCTTGGAAAACTGTTTTTT. It is translated as CASSEDRDLGKLFF. Based on the CDR3 plus reference TRBV5-4 and TRBJ1-4, the full variable domain is ETGVTQSPTHLIKTRGQQVTLRCSSQSGHNTVSWYQQALGQGPQFIFQYYREEENGRGNFPPRFSGLQFPNYSSELNVNALELDDSALYLCASSEDRDLGKLFFGSGTQLSVL.

The rearrangement links TRBV3-1 (or the pseudogene TRBV3-2) to TRBJ2-1; perhaps TRBD1 as D (6 bases). With 1 base removed from V and 7 bases from J, the gap between germline ends came to 14 bases. The CDR3 loop spans 15 amino acids. The germline gives CDR1 LGHDT, CDR2 YNNKEL (reference sequence). The chain's CDR3 is CASSQVGQGMNEQFF. Here the CDR3 DNA reads TGTGCCAGCAGCCAAGTGGGTCAGGGGATGAATGAGCAGTTCTTC.

V gene TRBV6-2 or TRBV6-3 combines with J gene TRBJ2-1; a weak D match, TRBD2 (7 bases). The CDR3 consists of 16 residues. V was cut by 0 bases and J by 8 bases, with 17 bases left in between. Germline values: CDR1 MNHEY, CDR2 SVGEGT. Here the CDR3 DNA reads TGTGCCAGCAGTTACTCGGGACACCGGGGGGATTATGAGCAGTTCTTC. As protein: CASSYSGHRGDYEQFF.

V usage is TRBV30 and J usage is TRBJ1-1; no definite D call. V was cut by 8 bases and J by 1 base, with 14 bases left in between. Germline CDR1 GTSNPN, CDR2 SVGIG (reference sequence). The CDR3 has 13 residues. In DNA, the CDR3 is TGTGCCGGCGAGCGGTCTGCGAACACTGAAGCTTTCTTT. Translation: CAGERSANTEAFF.

The chain combines TRBV7-9 with TRBJ2-3, with 9 bases lining up with TRBD2. With 5 bases clipped from V and 4 bases from J, the junction kept 10 bases outside the gene matches. The CDR3 extends over 16 amino acids. CDR1 SEHNR and CDR2 FQNEAQ come from the germline V gene (reference sequence). CDR3 sequence (DNA): TGTGCCAGCAGCCGGGGGGCGGGAGGGCCGGCAGATACGCAGTATTTT. This codes for CASSRGAGGPADTQYF.

The chain links TRBV25-1 to TRBJ2-5; D gene unclear. Germline values: CDR1 MGHDK, CDR2 SYGVNS. The CDR3 has 13 amino acids. V was trimmed by 3 bases and J by 2 bases, leaving 7 bases between them. The CDR3 coding sequence is TGTGCCAGCAGTGAGCTGGCTCAAGAGACCCAGTACTTC. It is translated as CASSELAQETQYF.